The T cell receptor beta chain under discussion was sequenced for a study of blood T cell repertoires in COVID-19. Within the sample, this clone is medium-sized. The junction had 3 bases not matched to a gene; V was cut back by 1 base and J by 4 bases. Germline CDR1 and CDR2: SGHTA and FQGNSA. This CDR3 comprises 16 residues. Assignments of participants to cohorts depended upon their own reported clinical history. The method was immunoSEQ multiplex PCR; TCRdb's version includes in-frame clones alone and lacks a portion of them. This table holds about 220,000 clones, roughly four fifths found once. The sequence was obtained from a woman in her forties who had been exposed to COVID-19. The chain combines TRBV7-2 with TRBJ2-2; 10 bases align to TRBD1. Sequencing used PBMCs or T cells enriched from blood (not recorded which). CDR3 amino acids: CASSLVGTGATGELFF. The CDR3 DNA sequence: TGTGCCAGCAGCTTAGTGGGGACAGGGGCCACCGGGGAGCTGTTTTTT.